What follows describes a single T cell receptor beta chain. Additional DNA sequences in this sample encode the identical CDR3. Using immunoSEQ multiplex PCR, the repertoire was profiled, and TCRdb retains in-frame clones only, with some absent. The sample has over 200,000 clones, approximately 86% seen once. In germline, CDR1 is SGHNT, CDR2 YENEEA. The V and J ends lost 2 bases and 4 bases respectively, with 8 bases between them. The CDR3 contains 13 residues. The entry originates in a study of blood T cell repertoires in COVID-19. The chain couples TRBV11-3 to TRBJ1-1; a possible D gene is TRBD1 (6 bases). Sequencing was done on a sample of peripheral blood. The source is a woman aged 25 to 45 with acute or convalescent COVID-19. The CDR3 here is CASSLLGGTEAFF. CDR3 DNA sequence: TGTGCCAGCAGCTTACTAGGGGGCACTGAAGCTTTCTTT.